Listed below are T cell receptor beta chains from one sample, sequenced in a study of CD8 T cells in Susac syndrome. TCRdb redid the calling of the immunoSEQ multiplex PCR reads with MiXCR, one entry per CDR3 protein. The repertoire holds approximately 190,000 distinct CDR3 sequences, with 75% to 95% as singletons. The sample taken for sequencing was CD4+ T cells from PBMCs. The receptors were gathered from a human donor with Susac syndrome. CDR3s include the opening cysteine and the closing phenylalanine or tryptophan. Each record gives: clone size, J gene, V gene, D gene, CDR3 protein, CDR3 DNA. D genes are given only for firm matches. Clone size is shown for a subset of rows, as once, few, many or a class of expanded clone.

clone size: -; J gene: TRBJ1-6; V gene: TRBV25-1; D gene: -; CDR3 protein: CASSGPRPDSPLHF; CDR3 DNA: TGTGCCAGCAGTGGGCCTCGACCGGATTCACCCCTCCACTTT
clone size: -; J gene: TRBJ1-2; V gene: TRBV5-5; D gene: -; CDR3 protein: CASSSPGTNYGYTF; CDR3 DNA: TGTGCCAGCAGCTCCCCCGGTACTAACTATGGCTACACCTTC
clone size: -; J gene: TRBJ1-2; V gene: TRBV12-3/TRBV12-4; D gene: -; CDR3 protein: CASSWGVYGYTF; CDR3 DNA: TGTGCCAGCAGCTGGGGGGTCTATGGCTACACCTTC
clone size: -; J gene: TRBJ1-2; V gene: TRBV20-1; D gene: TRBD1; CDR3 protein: CSAREQGGNYGYTF; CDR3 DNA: TGCAGTGCTAGAGAACAGGGGGGAAACTATGGCTACACCTTC
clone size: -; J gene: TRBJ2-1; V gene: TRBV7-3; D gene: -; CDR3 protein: CASSLTPRGEQFF; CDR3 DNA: TGTGCCAGCAGCTTAACTCCTCGGGGTGAGCAGTTCTTC
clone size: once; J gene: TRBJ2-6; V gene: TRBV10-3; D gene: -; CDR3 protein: CAISGGVSGPSGANVLTF; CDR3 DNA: TGTGCCATCAGTGGAGGGGTTAGCGGCCCTTCTGGGGCCAACGTCCTGACTTTC
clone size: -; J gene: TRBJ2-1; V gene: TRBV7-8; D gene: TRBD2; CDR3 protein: CASSLVGVAGERNEQFF; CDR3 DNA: TGTGCCAGCAGCTTAGTGGGGGTAGCGGGAGAGAGGAACGAGCAGTTCTTC
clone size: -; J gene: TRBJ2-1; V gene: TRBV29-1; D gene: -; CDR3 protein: CSGDSSSYNEQFF; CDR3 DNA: TGCAGCGGCGACTCGTCCTCCTACAATGAGCAGTTCTTC
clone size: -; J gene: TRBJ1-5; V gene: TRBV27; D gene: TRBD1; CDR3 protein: CASSSRRGQGVYQPQHF; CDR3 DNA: TGTGCCAGCAGTTCAAGGAGGGGACAGGGGGTTTATCAGCCCCAGCATTTT
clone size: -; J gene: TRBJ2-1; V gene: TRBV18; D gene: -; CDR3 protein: CASSPLELNEQFF; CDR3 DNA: TGTGCCAGCTCACCACTAGAGTTGAATGAGCAGTTCTTC
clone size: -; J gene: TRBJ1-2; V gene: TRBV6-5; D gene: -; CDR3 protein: CASSYSYRVSYGYTF; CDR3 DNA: TGTGCCAGCAGTTACTCGTACAGGGTATCCTATGGCTACACCTTC
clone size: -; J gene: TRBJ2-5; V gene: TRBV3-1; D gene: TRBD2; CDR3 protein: CASSQNSGGKETQYF; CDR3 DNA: TGTGCCAGCAGCCAGAATAGCGGGGGGAAGGAGACCCAGTACTTC
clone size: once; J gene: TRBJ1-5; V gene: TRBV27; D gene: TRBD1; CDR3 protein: CASRIQGDQPQHF; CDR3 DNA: TGTGCCAGCAGAATACAGGGGGATCAGCCCCAGCATTTT
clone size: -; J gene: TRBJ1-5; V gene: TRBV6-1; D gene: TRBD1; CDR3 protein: CATQGQLEPQPQHF; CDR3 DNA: TGTGCCACCCAGGGACAGTTGGAACCCCAGCCCCAGCATTTT
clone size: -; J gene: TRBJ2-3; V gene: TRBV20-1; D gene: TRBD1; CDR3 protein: CSATTGGSTDTQYF; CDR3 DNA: TGCAGTGCTACTACAGGGGGCAGTACAGATACGCAGTATTTT
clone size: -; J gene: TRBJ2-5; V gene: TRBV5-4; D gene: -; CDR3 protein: CASSLEMGETQYF; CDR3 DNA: TGTGCCAGCAGCTTGGAGATGGGAGAGACCCAGTACTTC
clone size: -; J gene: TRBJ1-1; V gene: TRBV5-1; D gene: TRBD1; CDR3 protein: CASSLERGQAAFF; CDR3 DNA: TGCGCCAGCAGCTTGGAACGAGGACAGGCAGCTTTCTTT
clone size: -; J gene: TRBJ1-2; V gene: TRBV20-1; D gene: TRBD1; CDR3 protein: CSARERDRAFRYGYTF; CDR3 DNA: TGCAGTGCTAGAGAACGCGACAGGGCGTTTCGCTATGGCTACACCTTC
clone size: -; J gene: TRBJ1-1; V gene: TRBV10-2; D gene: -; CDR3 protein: CASSEPGMNTEAFF; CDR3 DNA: TGCGCCAGCAGTGAGCCGGGGATGAACACTGAAGCTTTCTTT
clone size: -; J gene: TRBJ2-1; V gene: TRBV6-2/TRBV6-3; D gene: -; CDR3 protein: CASSPKGMMVLNEQFF; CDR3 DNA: TGTGCCAGCTCTCCCAAGGGGATGATGGTTCTGAATGAGCAGTTCTTC
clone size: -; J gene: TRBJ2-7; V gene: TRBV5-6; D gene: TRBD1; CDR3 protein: CASSSWTGYEQYF; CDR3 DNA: TGTGCCAGCAGCTCTTGGACAGGCTACGAGCAGTACTTC
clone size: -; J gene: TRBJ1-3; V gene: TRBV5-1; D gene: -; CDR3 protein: CASSYDRVGNTIYF; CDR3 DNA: TGCGCCAGCAGCTACGACCGCGTAGGAAACACCATATATTTT
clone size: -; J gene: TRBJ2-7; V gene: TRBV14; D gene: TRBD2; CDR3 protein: CASSQALAGDYEQYF; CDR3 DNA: TGTGCCAGCAGCCAAGCGCTAGCGGGAGACTACGAGCAGTACTTC
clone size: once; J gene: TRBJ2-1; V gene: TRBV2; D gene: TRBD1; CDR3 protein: CASTKGQVWNEQFF; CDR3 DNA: TGTGCCAGCACCAAGGGACAGGTGTGGAATGAGCAGTTCTTC
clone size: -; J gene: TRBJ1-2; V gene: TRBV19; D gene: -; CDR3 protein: CASSPTGKVYGYTF; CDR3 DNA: TGTGCCAGTAGCCCTACAGGGAAGGTTTATGGCTACACCTTC
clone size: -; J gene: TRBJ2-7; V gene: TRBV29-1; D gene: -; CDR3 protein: CSVSAGTYEQYF; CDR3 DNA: TGCAGCGTCTCAGCGGGCACCTACGAGCAGTACTTC
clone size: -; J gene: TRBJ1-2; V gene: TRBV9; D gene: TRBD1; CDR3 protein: CASTGTGTNYGYTF; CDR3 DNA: TGTGCCAGCACCGGGACAGGGACTAACTATGGCTACACCTTC
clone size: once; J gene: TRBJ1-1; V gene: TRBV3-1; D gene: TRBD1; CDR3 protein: CASRETGMGTEAFF; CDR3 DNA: TGTGCCAGCAGGGAGACAGGGATGGGCACTGAAGCTTTCTTT
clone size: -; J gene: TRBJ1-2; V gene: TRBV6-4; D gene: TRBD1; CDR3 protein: CASSDTYNRGSYGYTF; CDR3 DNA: TGTGCCAGCAGTGACACGTACAACAGGGGTTCGTATGGCTACACCTTC
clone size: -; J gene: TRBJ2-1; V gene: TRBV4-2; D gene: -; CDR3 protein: CASSQDWGSYNEQFF; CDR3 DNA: TGTGCCAGCAGCCAAGATTGGGGGTCCTACAATGAGCAGTTCTTC
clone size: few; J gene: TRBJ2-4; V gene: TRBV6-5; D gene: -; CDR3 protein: CASSYLASWNIQYF; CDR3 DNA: TGTGCCAGCAGTTACCTGGCTAGTTGGAACATTCAGTACTTC
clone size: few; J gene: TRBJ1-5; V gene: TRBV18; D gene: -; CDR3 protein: CASSPQDNQPQHF; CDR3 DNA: TGTGCCAGCTCACCACAAGACAATCAGCCCCAGCATTTT
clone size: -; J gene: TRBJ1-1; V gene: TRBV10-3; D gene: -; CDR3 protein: CAIGGTALNTEAFF; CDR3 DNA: TGTGCCATCGGTGGGACGGCCTTGAACACTGAAGCTTTCTTT
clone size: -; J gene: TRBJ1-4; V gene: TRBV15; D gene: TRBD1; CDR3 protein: CATSRGGQGEKLFF; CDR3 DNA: TGTGCCACCAGCAGAGGGGGACAGGGCGAAAAACTGTTTTTT
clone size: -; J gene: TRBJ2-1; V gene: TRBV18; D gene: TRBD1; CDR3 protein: CASSPSGQGYNEQFF; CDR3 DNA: TGTGCCAGCTCACCATCGGGACAGGGGTACAATGAGCAGTTCTTC
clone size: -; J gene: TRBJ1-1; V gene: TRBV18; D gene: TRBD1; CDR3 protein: CASSGTANTEAFF; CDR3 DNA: TGTGCCAGCTCCGGGACAGCTAACACTGAAGCTTTCTTT
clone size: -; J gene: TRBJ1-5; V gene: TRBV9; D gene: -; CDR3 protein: CASSVGSWGGPQHF; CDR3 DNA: TGTGCCAGCAGCGTAGGGTCGTGGGGGGGGCCCCAGCATTTT
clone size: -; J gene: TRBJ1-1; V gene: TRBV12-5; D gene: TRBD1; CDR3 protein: CASGWEGQGLLKRTEAFF; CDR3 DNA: TGTGCTAGTGGTTGGGAGGGACAGGGGTTGCTCAAAAGGACTGAAGCTTTCTTT
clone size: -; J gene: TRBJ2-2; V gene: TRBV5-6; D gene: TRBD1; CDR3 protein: CASSRPGTGKRYTGELFF; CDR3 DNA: TGTGCCAGCAGCCGTCCCGGGACAGGGAAAAGGTACACCGGGGAGCTGTTTTTT
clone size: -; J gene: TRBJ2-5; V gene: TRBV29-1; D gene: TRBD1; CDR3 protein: CSVPEHNRGAQETQYF; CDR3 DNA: TGCAGCGTTCCGGAACATAACAGGGGGGCCCAAGAGACCCAGTACTTC
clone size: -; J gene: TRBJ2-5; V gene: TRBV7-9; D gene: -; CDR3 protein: CASSSQFETQYF; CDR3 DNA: TGTGCCAGCAGCTCCCAGTTCGAGACCCAGTACTTC
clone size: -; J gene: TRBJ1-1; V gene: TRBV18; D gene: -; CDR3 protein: CASSPNQLDLASNTEAFF; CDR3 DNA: TGTGCCAGCTCACCCAATCAATTGGACCTCGCCTCGAACACTGAAGCTTTCTTT
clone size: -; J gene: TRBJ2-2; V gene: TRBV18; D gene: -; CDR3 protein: CASSPSAGTGELFF; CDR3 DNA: TGTGCCAGCTCACCCTCGGCGGGCACCGGGGAGCTGTTTTTT
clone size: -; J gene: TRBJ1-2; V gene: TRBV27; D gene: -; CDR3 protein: CASSLSRGNYGYTF; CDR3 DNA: TGTGCCAGCAGTCTCTCCAGGGGAAACTATGGCTACACCTTC
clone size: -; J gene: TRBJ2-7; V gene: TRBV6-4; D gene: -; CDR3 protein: CAKLRSRGAPGEYEQYF; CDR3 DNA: TGTGCCAAACTCAGGTCCCGGGGGGCTCCGGGGGAATACGAGCAGTACTTC
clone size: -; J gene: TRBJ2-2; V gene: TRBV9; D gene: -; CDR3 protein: CASSAHSRDPSGELFF; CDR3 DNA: TGTGCCAGCAGCGCACACTCCCGGGACCCCTCCGGGGAGCTGTTTTTT
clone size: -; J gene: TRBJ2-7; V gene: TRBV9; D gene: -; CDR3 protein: CASSVQGSNEQYF; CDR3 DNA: TGTGCCAGCAGCGTACAGGGATCTAACGAGCAGTACTTC
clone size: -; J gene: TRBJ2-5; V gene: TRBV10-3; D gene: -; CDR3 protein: CAISGTRDSETQYF; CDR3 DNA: TGTGCCATCAGTGGGACTCGCGATTCAGAGACCCAGTACTTC
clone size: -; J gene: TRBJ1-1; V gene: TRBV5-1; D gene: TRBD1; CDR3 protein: CASSLAGQGNTEAFF; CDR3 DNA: TGCGCCAGCAGCTTGGCCGGACAGGGGAACACTGAAGCTTTCTTT
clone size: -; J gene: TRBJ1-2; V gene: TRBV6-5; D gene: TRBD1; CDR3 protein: CASTRTGFGYGYTF; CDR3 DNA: TGTGCCAGCACCAGGACAGGGTTTGGGTATGGCTACACCTTC